This T cell receptor beta chain is from a study of blood T cell repertoires in COVID-19. Study-wide context: Researchers got acute and convalescent COVID-19 samples from the United States, Italy and Spain. T cells, B-cell-depleted T cells, or PBMCs supplied cDNA or gDNA.

As processed by the authors: The authors estimated nucleated cell counts from reference gene primer amplification. The repertoire was sequenced with immunoSEQ multiplex PCR; TCRdb's copy has only in-frame clones and lacks some. The V and J calls and the clone size are those of that table, but D and trimming were determined from the DNA. The sample consists of more than 150,000 clones, approximately 87% of them appearing once. CDR1 is GTSNPN, CDR2 SVGIG, per germline (reference sequence). With 1 base clipped from V and 0 bases from J, the junction kept 10 bases outside the gene matches. CDR3 size: 17 residues.

This sequence was found in a woman in her 70s with acute or convalescent COVID-19. This chain uses TRBV30 with TRBJ2-5; 8 bases are shared with TRBD2. The sequenced sample was peripheral blood. The CDR3 region has the DNA TGTGCCTGGAGTGGGGAGAACGGCGGGGGGTACCAAGAGACCCAGTACTTC. This sequence encodes CAWSGENGGGYQETQYF.